Listed here is a single T cell receptor (beta chain). The record originates from a study of blood T cell repertoires in COVID-19. On the study more broadly: The United States, Italy and Spain were the sources of the acute and convalescent COVID-19 samples. In each case, the material was cDNA or gDNA derived from T cells, B-cell-depleted T cells, or PBMCs.

In the original workflow: Reference gene primer amplification yielded estimated nucleated cell counts. The table came from immunoSEQ multiplex PCR; TCRdb's copy has only in-frame clones and leaves some out. Clonal size and the V and J genes are those of that table, whereas D and trimming came from the DNA. The sample includes about 300,000 clones, 90% of them seen just once. With 0 bases removed from V and 5 bases from J, the gap between germline ends came to 8 bases. From germline, CDR1 is SGHNT and CDR2 YYREEE (reference sequence). The CDR3 totals 14 residues. It was during active infection that Seattle patients were enrolled and then longitudinally followed.

Material: peripheral blood. The receptor's source is a woman in her 30s with COVID-19, enrolled during active disease. V and J are TRBV5-4 and TRBJ2-2; perhaps TRBD2 as D (6 bases). The CDR3: CASSLAGGTGELFF. The CDR3, as DNA: TGTGCCAGCAGCTTGGCCGGGGGTACCGGGGAGCTGTTTTTT.